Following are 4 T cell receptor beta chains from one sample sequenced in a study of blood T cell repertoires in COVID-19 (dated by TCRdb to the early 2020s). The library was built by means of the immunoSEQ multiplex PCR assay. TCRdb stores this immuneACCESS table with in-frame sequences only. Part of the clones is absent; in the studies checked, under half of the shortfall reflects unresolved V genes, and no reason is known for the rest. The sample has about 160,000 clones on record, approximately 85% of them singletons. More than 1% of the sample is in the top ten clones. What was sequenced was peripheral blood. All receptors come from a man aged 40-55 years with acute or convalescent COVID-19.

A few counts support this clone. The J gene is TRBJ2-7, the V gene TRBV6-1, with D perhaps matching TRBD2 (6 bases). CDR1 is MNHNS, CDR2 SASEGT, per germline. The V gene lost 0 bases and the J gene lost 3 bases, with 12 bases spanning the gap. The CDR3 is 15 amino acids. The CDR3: CASSEAFGTVYEQYF. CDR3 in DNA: TGTGCCAGCAGTGAAGCGTTCGGGACTGTCTACGAGCAGTACTTC.

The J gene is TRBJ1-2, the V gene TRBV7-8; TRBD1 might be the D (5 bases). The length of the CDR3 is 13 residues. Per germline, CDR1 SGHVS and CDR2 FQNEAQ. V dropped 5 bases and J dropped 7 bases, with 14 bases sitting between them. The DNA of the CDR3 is TGTGCCAGCAGCCACCGGTCAGGGCTTGGCTACACCTTC. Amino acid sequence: CASSHRSGLGYTF.

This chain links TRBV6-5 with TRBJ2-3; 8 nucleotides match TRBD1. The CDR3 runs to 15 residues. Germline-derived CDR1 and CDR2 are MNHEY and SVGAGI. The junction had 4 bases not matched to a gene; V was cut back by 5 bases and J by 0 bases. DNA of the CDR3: TGTGCCAGCAGTAGACAGGGGATGAGCACAGATACGCAGTATTTT. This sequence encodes CASSRQGMSTDTQYF.

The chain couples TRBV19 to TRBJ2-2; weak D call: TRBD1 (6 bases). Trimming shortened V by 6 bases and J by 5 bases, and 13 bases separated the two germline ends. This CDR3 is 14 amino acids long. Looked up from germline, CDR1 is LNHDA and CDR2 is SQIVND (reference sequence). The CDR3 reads CASRQGYGTGELFF. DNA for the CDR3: TGTGCCAGTAGGCAGGGGTATGGAACCGGGGAGCTGTTTTTT.